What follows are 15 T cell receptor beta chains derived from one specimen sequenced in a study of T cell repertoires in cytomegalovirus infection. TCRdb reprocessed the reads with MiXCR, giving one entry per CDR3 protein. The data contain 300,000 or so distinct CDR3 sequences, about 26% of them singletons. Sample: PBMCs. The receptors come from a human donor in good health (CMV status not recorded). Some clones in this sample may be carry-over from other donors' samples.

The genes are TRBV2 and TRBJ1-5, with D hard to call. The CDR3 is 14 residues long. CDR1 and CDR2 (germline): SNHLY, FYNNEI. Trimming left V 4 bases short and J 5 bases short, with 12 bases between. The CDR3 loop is CASSGVQRDQPQHF. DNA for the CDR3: TGTGCCAGCAGTGGGGTGCAGCGCGATCAGCCCCAGCATTTT.

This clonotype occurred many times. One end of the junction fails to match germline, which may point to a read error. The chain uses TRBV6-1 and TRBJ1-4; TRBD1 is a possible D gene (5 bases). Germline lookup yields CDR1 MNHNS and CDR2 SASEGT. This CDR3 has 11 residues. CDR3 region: CASSEAGPPAF. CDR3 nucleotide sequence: TGTGCCAGCAGTGAAGCGGGGCCGCCGGCTTTT.

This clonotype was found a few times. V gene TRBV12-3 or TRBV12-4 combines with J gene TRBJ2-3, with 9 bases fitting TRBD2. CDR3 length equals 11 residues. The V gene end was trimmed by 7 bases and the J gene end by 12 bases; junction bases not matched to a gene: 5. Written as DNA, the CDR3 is TGTGCCAGCATTAGCGGGAGTATCCAGTATTTT. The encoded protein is CASISGSIQYF.

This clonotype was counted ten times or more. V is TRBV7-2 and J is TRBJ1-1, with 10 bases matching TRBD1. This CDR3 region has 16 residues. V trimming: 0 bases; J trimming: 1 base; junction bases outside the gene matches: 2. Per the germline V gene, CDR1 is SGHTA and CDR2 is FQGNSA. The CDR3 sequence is CASSLAGTGANTEAFF. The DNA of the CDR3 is TGTGCCAGCAGCTTAGCCGGGACAGGGGCGAACACTGAAGCTTTCTTT. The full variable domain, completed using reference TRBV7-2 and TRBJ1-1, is GAGVSQSPSNKVTEKGKDVELRCDPISGHTALYWYRQSLGQGLEFLIYFQGNSAPDKSGLPSDRFSAERTGGSVSTLTIQRTQQEDSAVYLCASSLAGTGANTEAFFGQGTRLTVV.

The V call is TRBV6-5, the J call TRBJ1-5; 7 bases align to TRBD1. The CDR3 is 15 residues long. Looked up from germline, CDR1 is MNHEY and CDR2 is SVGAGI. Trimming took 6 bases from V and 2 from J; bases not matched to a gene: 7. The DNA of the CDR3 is TGTGCCAGCAGGGGAAGTACAGGGGGCAATCAGCCCCAGCATTTT. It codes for CASRGSTGGNQPQHF.

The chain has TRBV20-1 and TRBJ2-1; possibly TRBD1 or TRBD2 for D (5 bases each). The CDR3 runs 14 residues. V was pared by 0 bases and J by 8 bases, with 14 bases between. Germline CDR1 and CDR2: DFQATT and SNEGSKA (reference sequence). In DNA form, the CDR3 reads TGCAGTGCTAGAGATTCTCGGGGCGGCGATGAGCAGTTCTTC. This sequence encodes CSARDSRGGDEQFF.

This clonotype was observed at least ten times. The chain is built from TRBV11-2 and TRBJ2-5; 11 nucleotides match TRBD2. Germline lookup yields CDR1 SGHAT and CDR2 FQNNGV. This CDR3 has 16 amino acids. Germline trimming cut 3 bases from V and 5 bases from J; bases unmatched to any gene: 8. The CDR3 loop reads CASSFRTSGQKETQYF. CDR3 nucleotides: TGTGCCAGCAGCTTCCGGACTAGCGGGCAGAAGGAGACCCAGTACTTC.

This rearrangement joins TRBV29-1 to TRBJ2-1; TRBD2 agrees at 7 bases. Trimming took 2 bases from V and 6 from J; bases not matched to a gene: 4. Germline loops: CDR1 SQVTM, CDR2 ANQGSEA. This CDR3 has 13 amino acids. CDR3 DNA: TGCAGCGTTGAACGGGAGGCCGGCAATGAGCAGTTCTTC. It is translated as CSVEREAGNEQFF.

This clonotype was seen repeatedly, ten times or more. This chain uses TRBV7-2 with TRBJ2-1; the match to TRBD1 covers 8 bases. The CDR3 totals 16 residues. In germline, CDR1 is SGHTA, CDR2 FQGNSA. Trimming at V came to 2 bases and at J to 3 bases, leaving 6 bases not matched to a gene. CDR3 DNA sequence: TGTGCCAGCAGCTTATTGGCAGGGGGCTACTACAATGAGCAGTTCTTC. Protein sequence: CASSLLAGGYYNEQFF.

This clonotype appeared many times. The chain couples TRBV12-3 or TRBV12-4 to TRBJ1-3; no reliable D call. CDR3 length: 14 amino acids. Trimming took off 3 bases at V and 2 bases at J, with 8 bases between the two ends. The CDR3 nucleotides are TGTGCCAGCAGTTTTTCGGCGACTGGAAACACCATATATTTT. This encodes CASSFSATGNTIYF.

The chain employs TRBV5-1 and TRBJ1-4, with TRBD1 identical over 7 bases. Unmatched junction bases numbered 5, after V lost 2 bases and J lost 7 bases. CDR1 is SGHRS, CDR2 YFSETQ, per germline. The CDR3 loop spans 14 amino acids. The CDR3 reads CASSLTGAREKLFF. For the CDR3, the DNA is TGCGCCAGCAGCTTAACAGGGGCCCGTGAAAAACTGTTTTTT.

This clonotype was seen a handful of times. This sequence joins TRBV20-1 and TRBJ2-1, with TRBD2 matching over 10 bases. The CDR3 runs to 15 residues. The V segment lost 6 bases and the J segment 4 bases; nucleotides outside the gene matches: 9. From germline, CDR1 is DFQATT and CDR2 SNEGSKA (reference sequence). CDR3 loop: CSASRLLAGYNEQFF. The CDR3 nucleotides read TGCAGTGCCAGCCGCCTACTAGCGGGATACAATGAGCAGTTCTTC.

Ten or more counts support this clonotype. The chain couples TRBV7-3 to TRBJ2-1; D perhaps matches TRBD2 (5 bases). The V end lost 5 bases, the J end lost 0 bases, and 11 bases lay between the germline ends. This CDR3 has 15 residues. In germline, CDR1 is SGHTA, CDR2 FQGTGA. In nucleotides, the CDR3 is TGTGCCAGCAGCGTCGACACTAGCTCCTACAATGAGCAGTTCTTC. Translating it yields CASSVDTSSYNEQFF.

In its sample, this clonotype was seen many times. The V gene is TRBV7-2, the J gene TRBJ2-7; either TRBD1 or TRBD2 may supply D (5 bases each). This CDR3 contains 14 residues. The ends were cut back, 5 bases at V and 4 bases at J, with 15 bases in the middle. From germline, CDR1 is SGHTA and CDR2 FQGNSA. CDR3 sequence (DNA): TGTGCCAGCAGCCCGACTTGGGGGTGGTACGAGCAGTACTTC. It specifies CASSPTWGWYEQYF.

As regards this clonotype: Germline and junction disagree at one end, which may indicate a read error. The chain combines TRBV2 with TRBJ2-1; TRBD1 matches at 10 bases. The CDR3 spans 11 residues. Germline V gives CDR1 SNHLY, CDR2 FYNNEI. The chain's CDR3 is CASELWDRGSF. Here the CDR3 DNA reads TGTGCCAGCGAACTGTGGGACAGGGGTTCCTTC.